The present entry profiles one T cell receptor (beta chain) with its context. These data are taken from a study of immune characterization of retroperitoneal liposarcoma. Trimming took 5 bases from V and 14 from J, leaving 48 bases between them. The length of the CDR3 is 23 residues. Germline V gene lookup returns CDR1 SGHTA and CDR2 FQGNSA. A single record per CDR3 protein comes from TCRdb applying MiXCR to the PCR reads. The sample records some 9,800 distinct CDR3 sequences, 25% to 30% being singletons. This chain uses TRBV7-2 with TRBJ1-4; TRBD1 is a possible D gene (6 bases). The clonotype was recovered from a female donor with retroperitoneal liposarcoma. Sequencing was carried out using tumor tissue. This CDR3 is CASSPWARDTAHRADRKSTRLFF. The CDR3 DNA reads as TGTGCCAGCAGCCCCTGGGCCAGGGACACGGCTCACCGTGCTGATCGGAAGAGCACACGTCTGTTTTTT.